The rows below give T cell receptor beta chains drawn from one sample of a study of blood T cell repertoires in COVID-19. Data came from immunoSEQ multiplex PCR; TCRdb stores just in-frame clones and leaves some out. The sample yields 65,000 to 95,000 clones, over 70% seen once. Material: peripheral blood. Receptor source: a human donor in a cohort sampled during active COVID-19. CDR3s include the opening cysteine and the closing phenylalanine or tryptophan. Each record gives: J gene, D gene, CDR3 length, V gene, clone size, CDR3 protein, CDR3 DNA. The D gene is left open where the match is weak. Not all rows give a size; the values are once, few, many and, for expanded clones, a class.

TRBJ2-5 | TRBD2 | 16 | TRBV2 | once | CASRGGTSGKRKTQYF | TGTGCCAGCAGGGGGGGGACTAGCGGGAAGAGGAAGACCCAGTACTTC
TRBJ1-4 | TRBD1 | 15 | TRBV5-1 | - | CASSLGQGANEKLFF | TGCGCCAGCAGCTTGGGGCAGGGGGCTAATGAAAAACTGTTTTTT
TRBJ1-2 | TRBD1 | 17 | TRBV7-2 | - | CASSPPDGWTGRYGYTF | TGTGCCAGCAGCCCCCCGGACGGGTGGACAGGGCGCTATGGCTACACCTTC
TRBJ2-5 | TRBD2 | 13 | TRBV5-1 | - | CASGTGGQETQYF | TGCGCCAGCGGGACGGGGGGGCAAGAGACCCAGTACTTC
TRBJ1-1 | TRBD1 | 12 | TRBV7-9 | - | CASSLGQGGAFF | TGTGCCAGCAGCTTAGGGCAGGGGGGTGCTTTCTTT
TRBJ2-2 | - | 15 | TRBV5-5 | - | CASSQVGLSTGELFF | TGTGCCAGCAGCCAGGTCGGACTTAGTACCGGGGAGCTGTTTTTT
TRBJ2-3 | - | 12 | TRBV11-3 | - | CASSLLLDTQYF | TGTGCCAGCAGCTTATTACTGGATACGCAGTATTTT
TRBJ2-3 | TRBD1 | 15 | TRBV24-1 | once | CATSRQGVKSDTQYF | TGTGCCACCAGTCGGCAGGGGGTTAAGTCAGATACGCAGTATTTT
TRBJ2-3 | TRBD2 | 17 | TRBV9 | - | CASSVDTRTSRADTQYF | TGTGCCAGCAGCGTAGATACTAGGACTAGTCGGGCAGATACGCAGTATTTT
TRBJ1-1 | TRBD1 | 16 | TRBV28 | - | CASSSQGAVSTTEAFF | TGTGCCAGCAGTAGCCAGGGGGCAGTAAGCACCACTGAAGCTTTCTTT
TRBJ1-5 | - | 16 | TRBV19 | - | CASSIGLRLSPQPQHF | TGTGCCAGTAGTATCGGATTAAGACTATCTCCTCAGCCCCAGCATTTT
TRBJ2-3 | - | 15 | TRBV15 | - | CATARLGGHSDTQYF | TGTGCCACCGCCCGACTAGGAGGTCATTCAGATACGCAGTATTTT
TRBJ2-3 | TRBD1 | 15 | TRBV7-2 | once | CASSLGQGGTDTQYF | TGTGCCAGCAGCTTAGGACAGGGTGGCACAGATACGCAGTATTTT
TRBJ1-2 | TRBD1 | 16 | TRBV20-1 | - | CSASNFGTVFYYGYTF | TGCAGTGCTAGTAATTTCGGGACAGTATTTTACTATGGCTACACCTTC
TRBJ1-2 | TRBD1 | 13 | TRBV15 | - | CATSPGQAYGYTF | TGTGCCACCAGCCCGGGACAGGCCTATGGCTACACCTTC
TRBJ2-3 | TRBD1 | 15 | TRBV5-1 | - | CASSLEGHRGDTQYF | TGCGCCAGCAGCTTGGAGGGTCACAGGGGGGATACGCAGTATTTT
TRBJ2-7 | TRBD1 | 13 | TRBV6-5 | - | CASNRDSSYEQYF | TGTGCCAGCAATCGGGACAGTTCCTACGAGCAGTACTTC
TRBJ2-4 | - | 15 | TRBV7-8 | once | CASSLGATFSDIQYF | TGTGCCAGCAGCTTGGGCGCGACCTTCTCGGACATTCAGTACTTC
TRBJ2-1 | - | 15 | TRBV4-3 | - | CASSPSVSSYNEQFF | TGCGCCAGCAGCCCTAGCGTGAGCTCCTACAATGAGCAGTTCTTC
TRBJ2-5 | TRBD2 | 16 | TRBV11-3 | - | CASSLGRRESEETQYF | TGTGCCAGCAGCTTAGGGAGGCGGGAGTCGGAAGAGACCCAGTACTTC
TRBJ1-2 | - | 12 | TRBV19 | many | CASSTGQNGYTF | TGTGCCAGTAGTACAGGGCAGAACGGCTACACCTTC
TRBJ1-4 | - | 16 | TRBV5-5 | - | CASSTDGRRANEKLFF | TGTGCCAGCAGCACAGACGGACGGCGGGCTAATGAAAAACTGTTTTTT
TRBJ1-4 | TRBD1 | 16 | TRBV18 | - | CASSPNSGQQNEKLFF | TGTGCCAGCTCACCCAACTCGGGACAGCAGAATGAAAAACTGTTTTTT
TRBJ2-2 | - | 14 | TRBV18 | - | CASSPGTNTGELFF | TGTGCCAGCTCACCCGGTACGAACACCGGGGAGCTGTTTTTT
TRBJ2-1 | - | 15 | TRBV7-2 | - | CASSFSSFSYNEQFF | TGTGCCAGCAGCTTTAGCTCCTTCTCCTACAATGAGCAGTTCTTC
TRBJ1-1 | - | 15 | TRBV7-9 | - | CASSYPGGRNTEAFF | TGTGCCAGCAGCTATCCGGGAGGGAGGAACACTGAAGCTTTCTTT
TRBJ2-1 | - | 14 | TRBV5-1 | - | CASSSTSSWSEQFF | TGCGCCAGCAGCTCTACTAGTAGTTGGAGTGAGCAGTTCTTC
TRBJ1-6 | - | 13 | TRBV9 | once | CASGGREGSPLHF | TGTGCCAGTGGGGGCAGGGAAGGCTCACCCCTCCACTTT
TRBJ1-4 | - | 15 | TRBV28 | - | CASSLNRPTNEKLFF | TGTGCCAGCAGTTTAAACAGACCAACTAATGAAAAACTGTTTTTT
TRBJ1-2 | TRBD1 | 17 | TRBV29-1 | - | CSVDPGGRDRGLYGYTF | TGCAGCGTTGACCCGGGGGGCCGGGACAGGGGTCTCTATGGCTACACCTTC
TRBJ1-5 | TRBD1 | 16 | TRBV6-2/TRBV6-3 | few | CASSYFGTGVAQPQHF | TGTGCCAGCAGTTACTTTGGGACAGGGGTAGCTCAGCCCCAGCATTTT
TRBJ2-4 | TRBD2 | 14 | TRBV6-5 | - | CASCGAGGQNIQYF | TGTGCCAGCTGCGGAGCGGGAGGACAAAACATTCAGTACTTC
TRBJ1-5 | - | 13 | TRBV7-2 | - | CASSAGVNQPQHF | TGTGCCAGCAGCGCGGGGGTGAATCAGCCCCAGCATTTT
TRBJ2-1 | - | 15 | TRBV5-6 | - | CASSYTSTRGNEQFF | TGTGCCAGCAGCTACACCTCGACTAGAGGCAATGAGCAGTTCTTC